This T cell receptor beta chain came from a study of T cell responses to AZD1222 COVID-19 vaccine. Only in-frame clones appear in the TCRdb table, and some are missing; sequencing was by immunoSEQ multiplex PCR. The sample includes 150,000 to 200,000 clones, 85% to 90% of them seen just once. With 0 bases clipped from V and 3 bases from J, the junction kept 14 bases outside the gene matches. CDR3 length: 19 residues. CDR1 and CDR2 from the germline V gene are LGHNA and YNFKEQ. The rearrangement uses TRBV4-2 and TRBJ2-1; 7 nucleotides line up with TRBD2. The receptor was isolated from an adult in good health. Specimen: peripheral blood, collected on day 0 of AZD1222 vaccination. The CDR3 protein is CASSQDQWVRASGYNEQFF. CDR3 nucleotides: TGTGCCAGCAGCCAAGATCAGTGGGTCCGGGCTAGCGGCTACAATGAGCAGTTCTTC.